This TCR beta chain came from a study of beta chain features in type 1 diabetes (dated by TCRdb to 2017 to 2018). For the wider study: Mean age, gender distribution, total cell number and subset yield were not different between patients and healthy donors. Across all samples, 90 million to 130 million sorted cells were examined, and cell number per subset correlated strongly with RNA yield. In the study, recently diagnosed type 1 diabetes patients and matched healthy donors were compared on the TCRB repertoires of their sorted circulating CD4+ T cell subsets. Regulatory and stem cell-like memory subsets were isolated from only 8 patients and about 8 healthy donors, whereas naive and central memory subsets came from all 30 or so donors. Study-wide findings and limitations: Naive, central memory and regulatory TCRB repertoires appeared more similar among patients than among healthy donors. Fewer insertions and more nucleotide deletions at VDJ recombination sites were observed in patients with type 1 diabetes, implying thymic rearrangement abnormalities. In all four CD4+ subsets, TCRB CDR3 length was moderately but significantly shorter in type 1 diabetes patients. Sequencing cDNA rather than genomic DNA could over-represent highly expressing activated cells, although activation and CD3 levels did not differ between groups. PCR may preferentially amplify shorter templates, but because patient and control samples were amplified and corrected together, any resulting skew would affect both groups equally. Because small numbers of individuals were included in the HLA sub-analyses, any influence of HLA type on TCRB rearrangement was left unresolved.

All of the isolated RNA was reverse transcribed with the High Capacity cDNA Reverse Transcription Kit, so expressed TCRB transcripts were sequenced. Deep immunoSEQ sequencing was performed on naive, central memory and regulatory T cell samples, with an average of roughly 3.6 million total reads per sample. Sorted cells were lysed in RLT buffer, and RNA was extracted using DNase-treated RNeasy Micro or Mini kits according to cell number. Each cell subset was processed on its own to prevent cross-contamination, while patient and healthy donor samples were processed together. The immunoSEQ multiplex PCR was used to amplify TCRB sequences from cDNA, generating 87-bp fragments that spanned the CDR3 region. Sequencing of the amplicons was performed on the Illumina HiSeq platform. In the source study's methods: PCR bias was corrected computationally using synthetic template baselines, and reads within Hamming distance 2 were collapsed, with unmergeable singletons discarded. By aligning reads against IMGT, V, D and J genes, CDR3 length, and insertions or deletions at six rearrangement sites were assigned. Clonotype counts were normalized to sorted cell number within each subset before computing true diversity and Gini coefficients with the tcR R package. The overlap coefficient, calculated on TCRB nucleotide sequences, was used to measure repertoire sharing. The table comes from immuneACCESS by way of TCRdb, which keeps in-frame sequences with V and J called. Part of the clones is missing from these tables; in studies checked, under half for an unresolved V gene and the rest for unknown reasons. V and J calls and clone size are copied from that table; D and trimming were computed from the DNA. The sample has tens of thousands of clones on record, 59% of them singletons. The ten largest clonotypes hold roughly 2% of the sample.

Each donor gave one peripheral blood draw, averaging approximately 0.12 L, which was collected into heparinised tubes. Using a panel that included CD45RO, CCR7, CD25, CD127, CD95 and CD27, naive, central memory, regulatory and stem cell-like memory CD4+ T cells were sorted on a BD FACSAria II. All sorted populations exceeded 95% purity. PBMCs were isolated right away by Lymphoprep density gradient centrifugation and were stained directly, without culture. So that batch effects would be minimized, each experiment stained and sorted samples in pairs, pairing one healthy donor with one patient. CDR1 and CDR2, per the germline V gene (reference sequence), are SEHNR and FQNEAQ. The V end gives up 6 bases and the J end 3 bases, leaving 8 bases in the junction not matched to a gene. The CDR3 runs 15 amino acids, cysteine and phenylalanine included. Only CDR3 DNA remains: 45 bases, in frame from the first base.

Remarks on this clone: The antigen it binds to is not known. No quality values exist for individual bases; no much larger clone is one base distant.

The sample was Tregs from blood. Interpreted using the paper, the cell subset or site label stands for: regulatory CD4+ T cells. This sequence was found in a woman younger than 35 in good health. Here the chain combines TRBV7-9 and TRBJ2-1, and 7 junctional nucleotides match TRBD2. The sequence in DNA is TGTGCCAGCAGTCCCTTGCGGGGGAGCTACAATGAGCAGTTCTTC. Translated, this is CASSPLRGSYNEQFF.